The entry below gives a single T cell receptor (beta chain) sequence along with its context. As originally analysed: How many nucleated cells were present was estimated from reference gene primer amplification. Using immunoSEQ multiplex PCR, the repertoire was profiled, and TCRdb retains in-frame clones only, with some absent. The DNA gave D and trimming, while V, J and clone size come from that table. The sample holds some 390,000 clones, roughly 89% seen once. The source of the sample is a study of blood T cell repertoires in COVID-19. About the research overall: Spain, Italy and the United States supplied samples that represented acute and convalescent COVID-19.

Trimming stripped 5 bases from V and 0 bases from J, with 7 bases between. CDR1 is SGHTA, CDR2 FQGTGA, per germline. The CDR3 consists of 13 residues. Sequencing was done on a sample of PBMCs or T cells enriched from blood (not recorded which). This clonotype originated in a woman in her thirties who had recovered from COVID-19. J is TRBJ2-5 and V is TRBV7-3; the D gene is possibly TRBD2 (6 bases). CDR3 region: CASSRTNQETQYF. The CDR3 DNA is TGTGCCAGCAGCCGGACTAACCAAGAGACCCAGTACTTC.